This paragraph reports one T cell receptor beta chain. The data were taken from a study of T-cell reconstitution after alpha-beta-depleted transplantation in children. Unique molecular identifiers tagged the TCRbeta library. TCRdb processed the PCR reads anew with MiXCR; each CDR3 protein has one entry. The sample consists of a few hundred thousand distinct CDR3 sequences, around 27% of them appearing once. Material: PBMCs, obtained before TCRalphabeta/CD19-depleted stem cell transplant. This receptor was taken from a boy under two years old with Wiskott-Aldrich syndrome, due to receive a stem cell transplant.

The CDR3 DNA reads as TGTGCCAGCAGTTCACCCAGGGGGGGGAGGGCGTACTACAATGAGCAGTTCTTC. Amino acids: CASSSPRGGRAYYNEQFF. The chain links TRBV25-1 to TRBJ2-1; D assignment may be TRBD1 or TRBD2 (7 bases each). Trimming removed 5 bases from V and 3 bases from J, with 23 bases in between. The CDR3 totals 18 residues. CDR1 and CDR2 from the germline V gene are MGHDK and SYGVNS.